This T cell receptor beta chain stems from a study of blood T cell repertoires in COVID-19. Study summary: Some COVID-19 samples were acute and others convalescent; all came from the United States, Italy and Spain. The analysed material was cDNA or gDNA that came from T cells, B-cell-depleted T cells, or PBMCs.

Seattle's cohort entered during active infection and was followed longitudinally. Produced via immunoSEQ multiplex PCR; TCRdb's table is partial and in-frame only. The sample holds 440,000 or so clones, approximately 89% seen once. This clone was detected only a few times. This CDR3 is built from 15 residues. J lost 3 bases, V lost 4 bases, and 9 bases had no gene match. Germline V gene sequence: CDR1 MNHEY, CDR2 SVGAGI. The sequencing sample was made of peripheral blood. The sequence came from a woman aged 40 to 49 with COVID-19, enrolled during active disease. The rearrangement joins TRBV6-5 to TRBJ2-7; 7 bases line up with TRBD1. CDR3 in DNA: TGTGCCAGCAGTTCCACCGGGACAGCCTACTACGAGCAGTACTTC. Encoded protein: CASSSTGTAYYEQYF.